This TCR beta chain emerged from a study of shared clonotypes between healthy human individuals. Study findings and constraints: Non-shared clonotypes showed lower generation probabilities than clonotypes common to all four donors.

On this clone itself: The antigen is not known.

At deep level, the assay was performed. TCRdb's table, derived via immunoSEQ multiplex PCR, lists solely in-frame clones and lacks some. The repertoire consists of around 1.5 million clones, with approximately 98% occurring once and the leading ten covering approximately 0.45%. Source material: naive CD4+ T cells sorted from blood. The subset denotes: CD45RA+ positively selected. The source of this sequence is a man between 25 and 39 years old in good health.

The CDR3 bases are TGTGCCAGCAGTGGGGCAGCGTATGGCTACACCTTC. This codes for CASSGAAYGYTF. The gene calls are TRBV28 and TRBJ1-2, with D maybe TRBD1 (5 bases). The germline CDR1 and CDR2 sequences are MDHEN and SYDVKM. With 5 bases removed from V and 5 bases from J, the gap between germline ends came to 9 bases. The CDR3 covers 12 residues.